The text below deals with one T cell receptor beta chain. The sample is drawn from a study of T cell changes during pregnancy in multiple sclerosis. Germline V gene lookup returns CDR1 SGHDT and CDR2 YYEEEE. CDR3 length: 16 amino acids. Trimming cost V 0 bases and J 8 bases; bases outside gene matches: 9. Profiled with immunoSEQ multiplex PCR; TCRdb holds only in-frame clones, not every one. This sample has 50,000 or so clones, with about 90% found just once. The V call is TRBV5-6, the J call TRBJ2-1, with 9 bases aligning to TRBD2. Sequencing was performed on CD4+ T cells from peripheral blood mononuclear cells, taken after pregnancy. This receptor was taken from a female donor in good health, enrolled as a control in a pregnancy study. CDR3 loop: CASSLGLAGRIHEQFF. CDR3 coding DNA: TGTGCCAGCAGCTTGGGTCTAGCGGGGAGAATACATGAGCAGTTCTTC.